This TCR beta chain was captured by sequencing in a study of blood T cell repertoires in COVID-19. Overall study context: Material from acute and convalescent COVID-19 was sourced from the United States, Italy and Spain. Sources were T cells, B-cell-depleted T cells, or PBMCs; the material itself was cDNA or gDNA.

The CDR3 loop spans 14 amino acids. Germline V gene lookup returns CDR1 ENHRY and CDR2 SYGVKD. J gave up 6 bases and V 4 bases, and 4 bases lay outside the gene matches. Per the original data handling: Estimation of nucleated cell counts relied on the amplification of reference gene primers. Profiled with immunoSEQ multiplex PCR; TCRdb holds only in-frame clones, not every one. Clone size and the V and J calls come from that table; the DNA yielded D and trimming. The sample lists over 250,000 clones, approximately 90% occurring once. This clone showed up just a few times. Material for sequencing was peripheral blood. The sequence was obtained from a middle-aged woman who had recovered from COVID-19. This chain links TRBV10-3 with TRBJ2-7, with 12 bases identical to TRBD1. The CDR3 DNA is TGTGCCATCAGTGGGGGGGACAGGGGGCCCGAGCAGTACTTC. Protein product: CAISGGDRGPEQYF.